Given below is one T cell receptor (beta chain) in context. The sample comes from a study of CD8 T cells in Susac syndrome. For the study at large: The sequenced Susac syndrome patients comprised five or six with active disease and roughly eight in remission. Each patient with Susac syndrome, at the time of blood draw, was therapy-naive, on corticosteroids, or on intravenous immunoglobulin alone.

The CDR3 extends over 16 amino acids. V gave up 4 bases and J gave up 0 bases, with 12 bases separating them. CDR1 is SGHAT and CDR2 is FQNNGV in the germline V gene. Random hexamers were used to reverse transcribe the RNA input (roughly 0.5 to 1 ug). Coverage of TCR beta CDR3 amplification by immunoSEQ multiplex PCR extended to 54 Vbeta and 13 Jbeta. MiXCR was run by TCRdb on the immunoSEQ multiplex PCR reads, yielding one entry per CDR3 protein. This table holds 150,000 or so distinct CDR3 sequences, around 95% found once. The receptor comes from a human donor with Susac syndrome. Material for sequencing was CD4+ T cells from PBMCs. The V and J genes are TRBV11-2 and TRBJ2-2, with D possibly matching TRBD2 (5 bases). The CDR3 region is CASSSSWGANTGELFF. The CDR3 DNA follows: TGTGCCAGCAGCTCGTCCTGGGGAGCGAACACCGGGGAGCTGTTTTTT.